The present TCR beta chain was sequenced within a study of T cell clonotyping in hematopoietic cell transplantation. About the study: Pretransplant recipient samples were taken after cytoreduction.

The V end lost 2 bases, the J end lost 9 bases, and 11 bases lay between the germline ends. Germline V gene lookup returns CDR1 GTSNPN and CDR2 SVGIG (reference sequence). CDR3 length equals 12 residues. Described time point: recipient sample about 28 days before transplant, after cytoreduction. TCRdb's copy holds only in-frame clones and misses some; the assay was immunoSEQ multiplex PCR. The table has fewer than 100,000 clones, 90% to 96% seen once. The V and J genes are TRBV30 and TRBJ2-4, with a tentative D call TRBD2 (5 bases). The sample in question was peripheral blood mononuclear cells, obtained before stem cell transplant. This TCR was recovered from a woman in her forties or fifties with acute myeloid leukemia. Some clones in this sample may be carry-over from other donors' samples. CDR3 residues: CAWSSSEAIQYF. The CDR3 nucleotides read TGTGCCTGGAGTAGTAGCGAGGCCATTCAGTACTTC.